This TCR beta chain appears in the sequencing data of a study of spatial heterogeneity in lung cancer. Turning to the study itself: Detection consistently captured more beta-chain sequences than alpha-chain sequences.

This sample's time point: sample taken at primary tumor resection. A total of around 72 untreated early-stage non-small cell lung cancer patients served as donors. Study findings and constraints: The study found that expanded intratumoral alpha and beta TCR counts tracked tumor mutation counts.

V lost 3 bases and J 3 bases, leaving 21 bases between the germline ends. CDR1 is SGHRS and CDR2 is YFSETQ in the germline V gene. CDR3 length: 17 residues. There are many counts of this clonotype. Its antigen remains unidentified. TCRdb re-called the 5' RACE reads with MiXCR, one entry per CDR3 protein. The repertoire has about 100,000 distinct CDR3 sequences, approximately 4.7% of them found once; the top ten carry around 21%. The J gene is TRBJ2-5, the V gene TRBV5-1; a weak D match, TRBD1 (6 bases). The sample here was lung tumor tissue, taken at surgery. This receptor was taken from a male donor with early-stage non-small cell lung cancer. CDR3 DNA sequence: TGCGCCAGCAGCTCGAACCCTCATTGGACAGCAGAAGAGACCCAGTACTTC. It is translated as CASSSNPHWTAEETQYF.